Detailed here is one T cell receptor (beta chain). Antigen: not known. This sample was included in a study of cytomegalovirus exposure and HLA in healthy donors. Study-wide findings and caveats: A later analysis linked about 17,000 TCR beta sequences to HLA alleles at 0.05 false discovery rate.

The ends were cut back, 0 bases at V and 4 bases at J, with 10 bases in the middle. The CDR3 is 14 amino acids. 60 Vbeta and 13 Jbeta primers were used in PCR. TCRdb's table, derived via immunoSEQ multiplex PCR, lists solely in-frame clones and lacks some. This table holds some 130,000 clones, roughly 78% found once. Sequences were obtained from PBMCs. The V call is TRBV5-3, the J call TRBJ1-1; D call uncertain. TRBV5-3 is an ORF for which the function is uncertain. The clonotype was recovered from a middle-aged man in good health and CMV-seropositive. The CDR3 loop is CARSLAGISTEAFF. CDR3 coding DNA: TGTGCCAGAAGCTTGGCCGGGATCAGCACTGAAGCTTTCTTT.